The T cell receptor (beta chain) under discussion was sequenced for a study of cytomegalovirus exposure and HLA in healthy donors. Study overall: Sequencing of roughly 180 million T cells in an earlier analysis found around 120 million unique TCR beta sequences.

Both 60 Vbeta primers and 13 Jbeta primers went into the PCR. This table comes from immunoSEQ multiplex PCR, and its TCRdb copy is limited to in-frame clones, with some not included. The table lists some 110,000 clones, about 80% of them singletons, with roughly 3% in the top ten. The CDR3 extends over 14 amino acids. V was clipped by 7 bases and J by 5 bases; unmatched bases: 2. Germline V gene data show CDR1 as SNHLY and CDR2 as FYNNEI. This clone was seen once. The TCR originated in a woman between 18 and 30 years old in good health and CMV-seropositive. This sequence joins TRBV2 and TRBJ2-1, with 13 positions matching TRBD2. Sequenced input: PBMCs. The CDR3 region has the DNA TGTGCCAGCACCGGGACTAGCGGGAACAATGAGCAGTTCTTC. Translated, it gives CASTGTSGNNEQFF.